The clone carrying this TCR beta chain was detected only once. The source of the sample is a study of cytomegalovirus exposure and HLA in healthy donors. This CDR3 contains 13 residues. V shed 6 bases and J 6 bases; nucleotides not matched to a gene: 6. Germline V gene lookup returns CDR1 MNHEY and CDR2 SMNVEV (reference sequence). The PCR ran on 60 Vbeta and 13 Jbeta primers. Sequenced by immunoSEQ multiplex PCR; TCRdb stores in-frame clones only, minus some. The sample has 120,000 or so clones; about 73% are singletons. The rearrangement links TRBV27 to TRBJ1-2, with 8 nucleotides matching TRBD1. The specimen was PBMCs. The TCR originated in a woman between 50 and 59 years old in good health and CMV-seropositive. CDR3 loop: CASRRTGTHGYTF. The CDR3 DNA reads as TGTGCCAGCAGGAGGACAGGGACTCATGGCTACACCTTC.